This T cell receptor beta chain was recovered during a study of cytomegalovirus exposure and HLA in healthy donors. Study results and caveats: Some V segments, including TRBV6-2 and TRBV6-3, were excluded as indistinguishable. V- and J-gene trimming in TCR beta was tied to a missense DCLRE1C variant by an analysis performed later. In vitro, three CMV-associated chains proved specific for CMV antigens.

Per the germline V gene, CDR1 is SQVTM and CDR2 is ANQGSEA. The CDR3 is made up of 14 amino acids. J was trimmed by 0 bases and V by 7 bases; bases with no gene match: 7. As concerns this clone: Its antigen remains unidentified.

Primers: 60 Vbeta forward and 13 Jbeta reverse. TCRdb's table, derived via immunoSEQ multiplex PCR, lists solely in-frame clones and lacks some. Here the sample spans about 160,000 clones, roughly 82% being singletons. The TCR originated in a girl between 10 and 17 years old in good health and CMV-seropositive. Sequencing used PBMCs. The V call is TRBV29-1, the J call TRBJ1-1; TRBD1 aligns across 8 bases. Here the CDR3 reads CSAGTGAMNTEAFF. DNA of the CDR3: TGCAGCGCTGGGACAGGAGCTATGAACACTGAAGCTTTCTTT.